A single sample gave rise to the 5 T cell receptor beta chains below, sequenced in a study of long-term antiretroviral therapy in people with HIV. This was the immunoSEQ v3.0 assay at survey level. The protocol was immunoSEQ multiplex PCR, while the TCRdb copy is restricted to in-frame clones and leaves out a portion. The table records around 26,000 clones, about 80% of them present only once. The sample consisted of unsorted PBMCs, taken 1.1 years before starting antiretroviral therapy. These receptors all come from a woman aged 40-49 years with HIV.

This clone was seen a handful of times. This chain joins TRBV21-1 and TRBJ1-5; the DNA was not used to check the table's D call, TRBD1. TRBV21-1 is a pseudogene. The CDR3 runs to 14 residues. The CDR3 region is CASSRTVSNQPQHF. CDR3 DNA sequence: TGTGCCAGCAGCCGGACAGTCAGCAATCAGCCCCAGCATTTT.

The CDR3 reads CASSLEDGGATYEQYF. In nucleotides, the CDR3 is TGTGCCAGCAGCTTAGAGGACGGGGGGGCGACCTACGAGCAGTACTTC. The chain couples TRBV7-9 to TRBJ2-7, with TRBD2 matching 8 bases. With 1 base clipped from V and 2 bases from J, the junction kept 7 bases outside the gene matches. The length of the CDR3 is 16 residues. CDR1 is SEHNR, CDR2 FQNEAQ, per germline (reference sequence).

The chain joins TRBV30 to TRBJ1-6; TRBD1 matches 7 bases. The V segment lost 3 bases and the J segment 4 bases; nucleotides outside the gene matches: 3. The CDR3 is 14 residues long. Per the germline V gene, CDR1 is GTSNPN and CDR2 is SVGIG (reference sequence). This CDR3 reads CAWSGQAYNSPLHF. The CDR3 region has the DNA TGTGCCTGGAGCGGACAGGCTTATAATTCACCCCTCCACTTT.

This clone was picked up one time. V usage is TRBV11-2 and J usage is TRBJ1-3, with D possibly TRBD1 on 6 matching bases. Deletions cut 0 bases from V and 4 bases from J, with 10 bases between. Germline lookup yields CDR1 SGHAT and CDR2 FQNNGV. The CDR3 has 15 amino acids. CDR3 DNA sequence: TGTGCCAGCAGCTTAGATCCAGGGGTCGGAAACACCATATATTTT. This encodes CASSLDPGVGNTIYF.

This chain uses TRBV9 with TRBJ2-7; unclear D gene. There are 15 residues in the CDR3. CDR1 and CDR2 (germline): SGDLS, YYNGEE. V lost 0 bases, J lost 0 bases, and 10 bases lay in between. The chain's CDR3 is CASSVAAVSSYEQYF. The CDR3 DNA follows: TGTGCCAGCAGCGTAGCGGCGGTCAGCTCCTACGAGCAGTACTTC.